This T cell receptor beta chain was profiled in a study of blood T cell repertoires in COVID-19. Profiling relied on immunoSEQ multiplex PCR, and the TCRdb table lists in-frame clones only, not all of them. Here the sample spans hundreds of thousands of clones, about nine tenths being singletons. The trim removed 4 bases at V and 5 bases at J, leaving 4 bases unmatched. Germline lookup yields CDR1 SGHRS and CDR2 YFSETQ. This CDR3 contains 13 residues. The Seattle patients joined while their infection was active and were tracked longitudinally afterward. This TCR derives from a woman between 65 and 79 years old with COVID-19, enrolled during active disease. The rearrangement joins TRBV5-1 to TRBJ1-1; 8 bases are shared with TRBD1. Sequenced sample: peripheral blood. This CDR3 is CASSRQGLTEAFF. For the CDR3, the DNA is TGCGCCAGCAGCCGACAGGGGCTGACTGAAGCTTTCTTT.